This T cell receptor beta chain was captured by sequencing in a study of cytomegalovirus exposure and HLA in healthy donors. Study outcomes and limitations: In vitro experiments confirmed that three CMV-associated chains were specific for CMV antigens. A list of about 180 TCR beta chains associated with cytomegalovirus was given. Published work reported that the classifier diagnosed cytomegalovirus status with high specificity and sensitivity.

The donors formed part of the approximately 120-subject validation cohort, distinct from the approximately 670-subject first cohort. This CDR3 has 15 residues. The ends were cut back, 0 bases at V and 3 bases at J, with 8 bases in the middle. Germline V gene sequence: CDR1 SGHTA, CDR2 FQGTGA. The protocol was immunoSEQ multiplex PCR, while the TCRdb copy is restricted to in-frame clones and leaves out a portion. This sample has fewer than 200,000 clones, with around nine tenths found just once. Comment on this clone: Its antigen is currently unknown.

The source material was PBMCs. This clonotype was sampled from a man aged 18-30 years in good health and CMV-seropositive. The V call is TRBV7-3, the J call TRBJ2-2; the D gene is possibly TRBD1 (5 bases). The CDR3: CASSLTLGDTGELFF. In DNA form, the CDR3 reads TGTGCCAGCAGCTTAACGCTAGGGGACACCGGGGAGCTGTTTTTT. The full variable domain, its missing parts supplied by reference TRBV7-3 and TRBJ2-2, is GAGVSQTPSNKVTEKGKYVELRCDPISGHTALYWYRQSLGQGPEFLIYFQGTGAADDSGLPNDRFFAVRPEGSVSTLKIQRTERGDSAVYLCASSLTLGDTGELFFGEGSRLTVL.